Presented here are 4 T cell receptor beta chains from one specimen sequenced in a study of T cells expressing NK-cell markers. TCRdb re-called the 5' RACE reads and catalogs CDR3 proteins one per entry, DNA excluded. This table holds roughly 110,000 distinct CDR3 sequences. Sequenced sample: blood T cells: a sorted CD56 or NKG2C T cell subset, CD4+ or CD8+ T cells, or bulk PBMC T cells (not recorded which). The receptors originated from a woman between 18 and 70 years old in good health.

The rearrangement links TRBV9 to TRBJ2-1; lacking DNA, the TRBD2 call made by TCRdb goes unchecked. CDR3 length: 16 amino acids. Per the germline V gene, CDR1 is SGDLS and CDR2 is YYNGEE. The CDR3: CASSAGAGTATMLQFF.

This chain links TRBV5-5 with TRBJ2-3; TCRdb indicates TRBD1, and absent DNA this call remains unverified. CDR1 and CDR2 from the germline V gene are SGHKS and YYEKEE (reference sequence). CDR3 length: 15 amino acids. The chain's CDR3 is CASSPGGQPTDTQYF.

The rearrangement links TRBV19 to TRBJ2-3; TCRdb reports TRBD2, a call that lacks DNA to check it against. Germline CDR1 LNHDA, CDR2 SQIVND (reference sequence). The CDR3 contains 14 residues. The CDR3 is CASSPHEGTDTQYF.

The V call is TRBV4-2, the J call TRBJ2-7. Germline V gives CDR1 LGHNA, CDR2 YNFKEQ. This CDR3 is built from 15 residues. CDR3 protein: CASSQDRGSSYEQYF.